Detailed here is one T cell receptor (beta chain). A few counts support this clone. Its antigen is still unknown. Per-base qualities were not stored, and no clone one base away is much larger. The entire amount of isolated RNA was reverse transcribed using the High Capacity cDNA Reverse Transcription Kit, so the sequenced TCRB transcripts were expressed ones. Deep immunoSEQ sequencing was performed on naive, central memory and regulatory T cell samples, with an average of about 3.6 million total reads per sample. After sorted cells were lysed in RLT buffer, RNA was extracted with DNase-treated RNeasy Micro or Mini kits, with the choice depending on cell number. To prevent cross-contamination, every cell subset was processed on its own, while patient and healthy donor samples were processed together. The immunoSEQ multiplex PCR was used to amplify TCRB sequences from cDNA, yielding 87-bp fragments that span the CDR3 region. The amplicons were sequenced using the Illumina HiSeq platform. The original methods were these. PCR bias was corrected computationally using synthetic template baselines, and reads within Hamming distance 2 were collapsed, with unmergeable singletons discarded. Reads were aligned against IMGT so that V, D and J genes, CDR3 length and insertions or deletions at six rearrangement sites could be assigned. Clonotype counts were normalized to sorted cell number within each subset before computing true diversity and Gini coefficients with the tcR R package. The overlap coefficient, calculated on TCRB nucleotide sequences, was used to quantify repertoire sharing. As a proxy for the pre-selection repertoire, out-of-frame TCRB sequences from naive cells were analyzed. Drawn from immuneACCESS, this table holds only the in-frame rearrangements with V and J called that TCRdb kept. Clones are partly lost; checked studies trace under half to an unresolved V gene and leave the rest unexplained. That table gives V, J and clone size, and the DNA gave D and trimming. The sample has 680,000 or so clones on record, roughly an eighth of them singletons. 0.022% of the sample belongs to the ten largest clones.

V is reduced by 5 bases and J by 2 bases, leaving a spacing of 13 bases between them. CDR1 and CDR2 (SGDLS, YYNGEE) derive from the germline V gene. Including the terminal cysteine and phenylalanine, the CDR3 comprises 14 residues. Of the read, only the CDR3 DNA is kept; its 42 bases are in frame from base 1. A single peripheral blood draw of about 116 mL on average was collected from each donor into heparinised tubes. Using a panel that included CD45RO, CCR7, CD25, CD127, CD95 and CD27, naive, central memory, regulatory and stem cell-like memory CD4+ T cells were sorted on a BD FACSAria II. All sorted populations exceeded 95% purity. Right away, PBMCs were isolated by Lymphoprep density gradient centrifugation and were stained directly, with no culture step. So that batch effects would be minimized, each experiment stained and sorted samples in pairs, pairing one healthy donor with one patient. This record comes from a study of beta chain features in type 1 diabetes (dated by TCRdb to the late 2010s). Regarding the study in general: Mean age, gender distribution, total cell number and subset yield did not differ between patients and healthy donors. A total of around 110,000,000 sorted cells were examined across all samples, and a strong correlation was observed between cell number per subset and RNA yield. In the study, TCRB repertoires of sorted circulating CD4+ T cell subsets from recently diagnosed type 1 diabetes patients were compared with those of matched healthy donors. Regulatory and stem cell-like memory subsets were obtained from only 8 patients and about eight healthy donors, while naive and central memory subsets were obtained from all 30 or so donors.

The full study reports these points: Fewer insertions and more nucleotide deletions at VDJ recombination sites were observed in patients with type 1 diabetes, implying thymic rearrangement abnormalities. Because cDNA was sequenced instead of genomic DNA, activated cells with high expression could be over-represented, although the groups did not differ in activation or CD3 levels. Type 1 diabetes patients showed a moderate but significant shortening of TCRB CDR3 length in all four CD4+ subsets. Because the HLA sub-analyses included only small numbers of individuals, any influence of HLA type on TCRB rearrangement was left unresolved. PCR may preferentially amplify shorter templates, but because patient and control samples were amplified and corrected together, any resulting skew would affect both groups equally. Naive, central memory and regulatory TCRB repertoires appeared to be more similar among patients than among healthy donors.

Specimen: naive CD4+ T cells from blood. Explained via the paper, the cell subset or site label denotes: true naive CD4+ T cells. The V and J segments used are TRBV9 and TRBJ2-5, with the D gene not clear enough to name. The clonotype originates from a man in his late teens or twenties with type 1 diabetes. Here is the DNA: TGTGCCAGCAGTCGTGGTGGTTGGCAAGAGACCCAGTACTTC. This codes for CASSRGGWQETQYF.